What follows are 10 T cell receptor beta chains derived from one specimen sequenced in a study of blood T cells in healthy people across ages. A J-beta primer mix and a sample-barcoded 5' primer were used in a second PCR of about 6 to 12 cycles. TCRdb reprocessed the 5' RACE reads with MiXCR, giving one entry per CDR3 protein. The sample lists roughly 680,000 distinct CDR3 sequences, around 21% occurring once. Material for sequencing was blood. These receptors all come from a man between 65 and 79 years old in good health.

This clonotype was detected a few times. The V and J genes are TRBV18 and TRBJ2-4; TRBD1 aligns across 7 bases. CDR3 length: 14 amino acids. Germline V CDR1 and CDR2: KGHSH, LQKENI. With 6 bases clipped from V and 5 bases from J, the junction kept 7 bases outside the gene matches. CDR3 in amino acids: CASSPRQGQNIQYF. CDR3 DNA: TGTGCCAGCTCCCCCAGACAGGGACAAAACATTCAGTACTTC.

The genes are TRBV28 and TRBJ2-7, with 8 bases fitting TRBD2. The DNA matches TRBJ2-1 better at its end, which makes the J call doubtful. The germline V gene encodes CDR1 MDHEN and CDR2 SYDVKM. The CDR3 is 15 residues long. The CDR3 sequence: CASHMRGANYNEQFF. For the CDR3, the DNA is TGTGCCAGCCACATGCGGGGGGCAAACTACAATGAGCAGTTCTTC.

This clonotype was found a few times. The CDR3 loop reads CSVDTSNQYF. CDR3 coding DNA: TGCAGCGTTGATACGAGCAATCAGTACTTC. This chain joins TRBV29-1 and TRBJ2-5; D is ambiguous. V dropped 3 bases and J dropped 11 bases, with 10 bases sitting between them. Germline V gives CDR1 SQVTM, CDR2 ANQGSEA. This CDR3 comprises 10 residues.

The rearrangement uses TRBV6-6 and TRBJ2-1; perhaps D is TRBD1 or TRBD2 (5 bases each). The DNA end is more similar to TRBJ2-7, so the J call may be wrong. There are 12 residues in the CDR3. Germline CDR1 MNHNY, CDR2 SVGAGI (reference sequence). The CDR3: CASRGVRSEQYV. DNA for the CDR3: TGTGCCAGCAGGGGGGTTAGAAGCGAGCAGTACGTC.

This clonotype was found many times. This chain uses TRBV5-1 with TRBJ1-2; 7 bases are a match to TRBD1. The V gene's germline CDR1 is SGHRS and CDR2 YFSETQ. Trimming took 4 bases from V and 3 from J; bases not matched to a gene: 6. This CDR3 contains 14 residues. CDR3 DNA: TGCGCCAGCAGCGGAACTACAGGGGACTATGGCTACACCTTC. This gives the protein CASSGTTGDYGYTF.

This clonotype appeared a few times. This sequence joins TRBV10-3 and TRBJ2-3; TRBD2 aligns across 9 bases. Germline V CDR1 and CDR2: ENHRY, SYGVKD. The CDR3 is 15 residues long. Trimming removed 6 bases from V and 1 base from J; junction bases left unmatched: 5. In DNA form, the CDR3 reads TGTGCCATCAGACCAGCGGGAGGAGGCACAGATACGCAGTATTTT. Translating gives CAIRPAGGGTDTQYF.

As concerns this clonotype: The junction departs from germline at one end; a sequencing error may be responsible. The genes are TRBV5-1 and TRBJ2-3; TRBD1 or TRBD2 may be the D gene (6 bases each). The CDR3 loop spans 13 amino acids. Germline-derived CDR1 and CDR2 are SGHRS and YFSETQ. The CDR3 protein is CASSLGGRQTQYF. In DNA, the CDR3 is TGTGCCAGCAGCTTGGGGGGCCGTCAGACCCAGTACTTT.

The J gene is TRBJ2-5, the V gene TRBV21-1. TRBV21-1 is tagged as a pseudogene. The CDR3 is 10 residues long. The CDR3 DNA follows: TGTGCCAGCAGCAAAACAAGCGAGTACTTC. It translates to CASSKTSEYF.

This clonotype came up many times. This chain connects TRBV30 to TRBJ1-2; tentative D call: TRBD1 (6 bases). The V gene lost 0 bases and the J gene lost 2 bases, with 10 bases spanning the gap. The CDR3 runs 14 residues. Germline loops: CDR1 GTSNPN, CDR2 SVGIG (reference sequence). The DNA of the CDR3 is TGTGCCTGGAGTGTATTGGGGGCGAACTATGGCTACACCTTC. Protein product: CAWSVLGANYGYTF.

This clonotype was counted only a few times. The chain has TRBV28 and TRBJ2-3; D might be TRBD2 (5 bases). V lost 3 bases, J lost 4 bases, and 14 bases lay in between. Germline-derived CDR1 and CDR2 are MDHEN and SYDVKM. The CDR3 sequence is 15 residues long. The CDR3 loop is CASSLSGSLADTQYF. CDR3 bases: TGTGCCAGCAGTTTGAGTGGGAGTTTAGCAGATACGCAGTATTTT.